This T cell receptor (beta chain) is from a study of CD8+ T cells in alopecia areata. Background on the study: Treatment ran 6 to 18 months, with 6 months of follow-up afterward. Overall study findings and caveats: Alphabeta T cells residing in normal skin are also sequenced in scalp samples.

TCR sequencing used cDNA made by reverse transcription of extracted RNA. Sequenced by immunoSEQ multiplex PCR; TCRdb stores in-frame clones only, minus some. The sample has some 100,000 clones, approximately 38% seen once. The CDR3 length is 15 residues. V lost 5 bases to trimming and J lost 2 bases; unmatched junction nucleotides: 2. Germline CDR1 reads MNHEY; CDR2 reads SVGAGI. A remark on this clone: Its antigen is not identified.

The sequencing sample was made of CD4+ T cells sorted from blood. The clonotype comes from a human donor with alopecia areata. The J gene is TRBJ2-1, the V gene TRBV6-5; TRBD2 matches at 11 bases. The CDR3 DNA is TGTGCCAGCAGTAGGACTAGCGGGCCCTACAATGAGCAGTTCTTC. Protein: CASSRTSGPYNEQFF.